Here is one TCR beta chain with its context. Its antigen is unknown. The sample belongs to a study of beta chain features in type 1 diabetes. Study outcomes and limitations: Among patients with Type 1 diabetes, TCRB CDR3s were moderately but significantly shorter in every one of the four CD4+ subsets.

TCRB transcripts that were expressed got sequenced, as all of the isolated RNA had been reverse transcribed. Libraries were prepared by immunoSEQ multiplex PCR; TCRdb keeps only in-frame clonotypes and omits some of them. This table holds around 600,000 clones, around an eighth found once. Trimming removed 2 bases from V and 7 bases from J, with 7 bases in between. The CDR3 is 13 residues long. In germline, CDR1 is SGHDT, CDR2 YYEEEE. The clonotype originates from a man aged 25 to 45 with type 1 diabetes. The V gene is TRBV5-6, the J gene TRBJ1-6; no firm D call. Source material: naive CD4+ T cells from blood. The CDR3: CASSFLENSPLHF. The CDR3 DNA follows: TGTGCCAGCAGCTTTTTAGAGAATTCACCCCTCCACTTT.